This T cell receptor beta chain appears in the sequencing data of a study of T cells in Graves' hyperthyroidism and ophthalmopathy. Study-wide results and limits: A model of 13 V-J features distinguished ophthalmopathy from stable hyperthyroidism.

To note about this clonotype: The antigen is not known.

There are 16 residues in the CDR3. From germline, CDR1 is DFQATT and CDR2 SNEGSKA (reference sequence). The J segment lost 8 bases and the V segment lost 3 bases, leaving 13 bases of the junction unmatched. Amplification of TCR beta CDR3 regions used RNA as the template. With the HTBI primer set, the TCR CDR3 went through a first round of RT-PCR. TCRdb redid the calling of the multiplex PCR reads with MiXCR, one entry per CDR3 protein. The sample lists about 840,000 distinct CDR3 sequences, more than 30% occurring once. The clonotype originates from a man aged 18 to 35 with Graves' hyperthyroidism. The chain is built from TRBV20-1 and TRBJ1-4; 9 bases align to TRBD1. Sequencing was done on a sample of blood. The CDR3 coding sequence is TGCAGTGCTAGCGCCCTACCGGGACAGGGAGACGAAAAACTGTTTTTT. It codes for CSASALPGQGDEKLFF.